These 12 T cell receptor beta chains were sequenced from one sample in a study of T-cell memory formation after mild COVID-19. TCRdb re-called the 5' RACE reads through MiXCR, storing one row per CDR3 protein. The sample consists of 250,000 to 350,000 distinct CDR3 sequences, approximately 14% of them appearing once. Specimen: PBMCs or a T cell subset sorted from them (not recorded which). All receptors come from a man between 18 and 29 years old who had mild COVID-19 (a few samples of this study predate the infection). Cell type and time point are not known.

This clonotype has at least ten counts. The rearrangement links TRBV11-1 to TRBJ2-5, with 7 bases that match TRBD1. The junction had 10 bases not matched to a gene; V was cut back by 6 bases and J by 3 bases. Germline V gene data show CDR1 as SGHAT and CDR2 as FQDESV (reference sequence). CDR3 length: 15 residues. CDR3 sequence reads: CASRNRDRGEETQYF. In nucleotides, the CDR3 is TGTGCCAGCAGGAACCGGGACAGAGGGGAAGAGACCCAGTACTTC.

As for this clonotype: One end of the junction is discordant with germline, which a read error may explain. CDR3 protein: CASSSIIPGQPKF. Here the CDR3 DNA reads TGTGCCAGCAGTTCCATTATTCCGGGACAGCCGAAATTT. The V gene is TRBV28, the J gene TRBJ2-3, with 7 bases fitting TRBD1. Per germline, CDR1 MDHEN and CDR2 SYDVKM. The CDR3 runs 13 residues.

The rearrangement links TRBV29-1 to TRBJ2-5, with 9 nucleotides matching TRBD1. Germline V gene sequence: CDR1 SQVTM, CDR2 ANQGSEA. The CDR3 covers 18 residues. After removal of 3 bases from V and 4 bases from J, the junction contained 18 bases not matched to a gene. CDR3 sequence (DNA): TGCAGCGTTGAGACGGGAAGACCGGGACAGGGAGCCGTAGAGACCCAGTACTTC. Its translation is CSVETGRPGQGAVETQYF.

The V call is TRBV7-3, the J call TRBJ2-3; perhaps TRBD2 as D (7 bases). The ends were cut back, 6 bases at V and 5 bases at J, with 15 bases in the middle. This CDR3 region has 14 residues. Germline CDR1 SGHTA, CDR2 FQGTGA. CDR3 amino acids: CASRLGGHGDTQYF. CDR3 nucleotide sequence: TGTGCCAGCAGGTTGGGGGGGCATGGAGATACGCAGTATTTT.

The chain combines TRBV5-1 with TRBJ2-2; D is unresolved. The CDR3 is 14 amino acids. Germline CDR1 SGHRS, CDR2 YFSETQ. With 4 bases removed from V and 1 base from J, the gap between germline ends came to 8 bases. The CDR3 reads CASSGNLNTGELFF. CDR3 bases: TGCGCCAGCAGCGGAAATTTGAACACCGGGGAGCTGTTTTTT. Combining the CDR3 with reference TRBV5-1 and TRBJ2-2 gives the whole variable domain KAGVTQTPRYLIKTRGQQVTLSCSPISGHRSVSWYQQTPGQGLQFLFEYFSETQRNKGNFPGRFSGRQFSNSRSEMNVSTLELGDSALYLCASSGNLNTGELFFGEGSRLTVL.

The V call is TRBV5-1, the J call TRBJ2-6; D is perhaps TRBD2 (6 bases). This CDR3 comprises 15 residues. Trimming took 5 bases from V and 4 from J, leaving 13 bases between them. Germline V lookup: CDR1 SGHRS, CDR2 YFSETQ. The CDR3 spells CASSTGGWGANVLTF. The CDR3 DNA follows: TGCGCCAGCAGTACTGGAGGGTGGGGGGCCAACGTCCTGACTTTC.

The rearrangement uses TRBV12-3 or TRBV12-4 and TRBJ1-4; TRBD1 agrees at 7 bases. The CDR3 is 14 amino acids. Germline trimming cut 4 bases from V and 11 bases from J; bases unmatched to any gene: 10. The DNA for the CDR3 is TGTGCCAGCAGTTCAGGTGGACAGGCGGGGAAACTGTTTTTT. Protein sequence: CASSSGGQAGKLFF.

The chain joins TRBV4-3 to TRBJ2-7; 10 bases are a match to TRBD2. The CDR3 covers 16 residues. Germline V gene sequence: CDR1 LGHNA, CDR2 YSLEER. J gave up 0 bases and V 3 bases, and 5 bases lay outside the gene matches. The CDR3 DNA is TGCGCCAGCAGCCAGGAAACTAGCGGGGCCTCCTACGAGCAGTACGTC. Its translation: CASSQETSGASYEQYV.

This clonotype was detected a few times. The chain links TRBV5-1 to TRBJ2-1; 11 positions agree with TRBD1. The length of the CDR3 is 18 residues. The V and J ends lost 1 base and 6 bases, in that order; junction bases with no gene match: 12. CDR1 SGHRS and CDR2 YFSETQ come from the germline V gene. In DNA form, the CDR3 reads TGCGCCAGCAGCTTGAGGCCCGGACAGGGGGCCCCCAGCAATGAGCAGTTCTTC. As protein: CASSLRPGQGAPSNEQFF.

This clonotype was counted between two and nine times. This chain uses TRBV28 with TRBJ1-5, with a possible D match to TRBD1 (5 bases). Germline CDR1 is MDHEN and CDR2 is SYDVKM. Deletions cut 6 bases from V and 3 bases from J, with 18 bases between. The CDR3 runs 16 residues. DNA for the CDR3: TGTGCCAGCAGGAGTCCAGGGAGATCTACCAATCAGCCCCAGCATTTT. Translating it yields CASRSPGRSTNQPQHF.

The rearrangement joins TRBV6-2 or TRBV6-3 to TRBJ2-2; 8 bases align to TRBD1. This CDR3 contains 15 residues. With 6 bases clipped from V and 6 bases from J, the junction kept 9 bases outside the gene matches. Germline V lookup: CDR1 MNHEY, CDR2 SVGEGT. The CDR3 DNA follows: TGTGCCAGCAGCAAATTGCCAGGGGGCTCCGGGGAGCTGTTTTTT. Translated, it gives CASSKLPGGSGELFF.

This clonotype appeared once. CDR3 bases: TGTGCCAGCAGCTGGGACGGGGTTAACACTGAAGCTTTCTTT. Its translation is CASSWDGVNTEAFF. This chain uses TRBV11-2 with TRBJ1-1; tentatively, D is TRBD1 (5 bases). Germline V lookup: CDR1 SGHAT, CDR2 FQNNGV. Between the trimmed V and J ends, which lost 4 bases and 2 bases, there was a span of 11 bases. This CDR3 contains 14 residues.